Presented here are 19 T cell receptor beta chains from one specimen sequenced in a study of blood T cell repertoires in COVID-19. Sequenced by immunoSEQ multiplex PCR; TCRdb stores in-frame clones only, minus some. This table holds under 300,000 clones, around 90% found once. The sample consisted of PBMCs or T cells enriched from blood (not recorded which). The receptors here all came from a young woman who had recovered from COVID-19.

In this sample, this clone turned up once. V gene TRBV19 combines with J gene TRBJ1-1; D possibly corresponds to TRBD1 (6 bases). Germline V gives CDR1 LNHDA, CDR2 SQIVND (reference sequence). CDR3 length: 14 residues. V was shortened by 5 bases and J by 6 bases, with 16 bases between the two germline ends. CDR3 DNA sequence: TGTGCCAGTAGTCGCGGTGGGGGCATGGCTGAAGCTTTCTTT. It yields the protein CASSRGGGMAEAFF.

The chain uses TRBV3-1 (or the pseudogene TRBV3-2) and TRBJ2-7, with 9 bases matching TRBD1. CDR3 length: 15 residues. V shed 6 bases and J 3 bases; nucleotides not matched to a gene: 9. Germline CDR1 is LGHDT and CDR2 is YNNKEL (reference sequence). The DNA of the CDR3 is TGTGCCAGCAGTCGATCCGGGACAGGGAACTACGAGCAGTACTTC. Its protein product is CASSRSGTGNYEQYF.

The chain has TRBV30 and TRBJ1-1, with D perhaps matching TRBD1 (5 bases). From germline, CDR1 is GTSNPN and CDR2 SVGIG (reference sequence). The CDR3 runs 15 residues. Trimming took off 4 bases at V and 1 base at J, with 16 bases between the two ends. In DNA form, the CDR3 reads TGTGCCTGGATCTCGGCCGGGACTGCGAACACTGAAGCTTTCTTT. Translation: CAWISAGTANTEAFF.

A few counts support this clone. The V call is TRBV24-1, the J call TRBJ2-5; TRBD2 matches at 10 bases. With V trimmed by 1 base and J by 0 bases, 1 base remained unmatched. Germline CDR1 KGHDR, CDR2 SFDVKD. The CDR3 is 16 amino acids. The CDR3 nucleotides are TGTGCCACCAGTGATTTTGGACTAGCGGACCAAGAGACCCAGTACTTC. Encoded protein: CATSDFGLADQETQYF.

The chain is built from TRBV27 and TRBJ1-1, with a weak D call TRBD1 (5 bases). Germline V lookup: CDR1 MNHEY, CDR2 SMNVEV (reference sequence). The CDR3 length is 13 residues. Trimming shortened V by 2 bases and J by 6 bases, and 10 bases separated the two germline ends. This chain's CDR3 is CASSLRRGAEAFF. In DNA form, the CDR3 reads TGTGCCAGCAGTTTACGGAGGGGCGCTGAAGCTTTCTTT.

Comments on this clone: The sample has other DNA sequences that encode this CDR3 too. CDR3 in amino acids: CATSDPRRGNTEAFF. In DNA, the CDR3 is TGTGCCACCAGTGATCCTAGAAGAGGGAACACTGAAGCTTTCTTT. The J gene is TRBJ1-1, the V gene TRBV24-1; D unclear. Germline-derived CDR1 and CDR2 are KGHDR and SFDVKD. V was trimmed by 3 bases and J by 1 base, leaving 11 bases between them. The CDR3 runs 15 residues.

The chain carries TRBV19 and TRBJ1-3; D unresolved. The CDR3 has 13 amino acids. V shed 2 bases and J shed 7 bases, with 9 bases lying between them. Looked up from germline, CDR1 is LNHDA and CDR2 is SQIVND (reference sequence). DNA of the CDR3: TGTGCCAGTAGTATACAAACAGAGAACACCATATATTTT. It encodes CASSIQTENTIYF.

The chain has TRBV6-5 and TRBJ1-2; no reliable D call. CDR1 is MNHEY, CDR2 SVGAGI, per germline. Deletions cut 6 bases from V and 0 bases from J, with 5 bases between. This CDR3 has 12 residues. CDR3 residues: CASSRANYGYTF. DNA for the CDR3: TGTGCCAGCAGCCGAGCTAACTATGGCTACACCTTC.

CDR3 amino acids: CASSEWAGEGYNEQFF. CDR3 DNA: TGCGCCAGCAGTGAATGGGCGGGAGAGGGTTACAATGAGCAGTTCTTC. V gene TRBV10-2 combines with J gene TRBJ2-1, with 7 bases matching TRBD2. This CDR3 has 16 residues. Per germline, CDR1 WSHSY and CDR2 SAAADI. Trimming at V came to 3 bases and at J to 4 bases, leaving 9 bases not matched to a gene.

This chain links TRBV9 with TRBJ2-1, with TRBD2 identical over 16 bases. CDR1 is SGDLS, CDR2 YYNGEE, per germline. CDR3 length: 19 amino acids. V was clipped by 3 bases and J by 3 bases; unmatched bases: 9. CDR3: CASSAPGLAGGELYNEQFF. For the CDR3, the DNA is TGTGCCAGCAGCGCCCCGGGACTAGCGGGAGGGGAACTCTACAATGAGCAGTTCTTC.

This chain connects TRBV10-3 to TRBJ1-1; D is possibly TRBD1 (5 bases). V was shortened by 9 bases and J by 0 bases, with 14 bases between the two germline ends. CDR1 and CDR2 (germline): ENHRY, SYGVKD. CDR3 length: 14 amino acids. The chain's CDR3 is CAITTGGVNTEAFF. The CDR3, as DNA: TGTGCCATAACGACGGGAGGGGTGAACACTGAAGCTTTCTTT.

The rearrangement joins TRBV6-5 to TRBJ2-1; D possibly corresponds to TRBD1 (6 bases). CDR1 MNHEY and CDR2 SVGAGI come from the germline V gene. The CDR3 has 16 amino acids. Deletions cut 4 bases from V and 0 bases from J, with 13 bases between. Written as DNA, the CDR3 is TGTGCCAGCAGTTCGAAGGGACACAGCTCCTACAATGAGCAGTTCTTC. Encoded protein: CASSSKGHSSYNEQFF.

V usage is TRBV9 and J usage is TRBJ1-1, with 8 nucleotides matching TRBD1. Germline lookup yields CDR1 SGDLS and CDR2 YYNGEE. The junction had 5 bases not matched to a gene; V was cut back by 4 bases and J by 0 bases. This CDR3 spans 15 amino acids. CDR3 bases: TGTGCCAGCAGCCCCGTGGGACAGGTGAACACTGAAGCTTTCTTT. Translation: CASSPVGQVNTEAFF.

This clone has only one observation. The rearrangement joins TRBV30 to TRBJ1-3; TRBD1 agrees at 11 bases. The CDR3 totals 19 residues. Trimming at V came to 5 bases and at J to 1 base, leaving 16 bases not matched to a gene. Germline V lookup: CDR1 GTSNPN, CDR2 SVGIG (reference sequence). This CDR3 reads CAWGEGTGGRRLSGNTIYF. In DNA form, the CDR3 reads TGTGCCTGGGGAGAAGGGACAGGGGGAAGGAGGTTGTCTGGAAACACCATATATTTT. The variable domain in full, completed from reference TRBV30 and TRBJ1-3, reads SQTIHQWPATLVQPVGSPLSLECTVEGTSNPNLYWYRQAAGRGLQLLFYSVGIGQISSEVPQNLSASRPQDRQFILSSKKLLLSDSGFYLCAWGEGTGGRRLSGNTIYFGEGSWLTVV.

The chain combines TRBV5-1 with TRBJ2-5, with 11 bases fitting TRBD2. The CDR3 extends over 16 amino acids. With 0 bases clipped from V and 5 bases from J, the junction kept 6 bases outside the gene matches. Germline V gene sequence: CDR1 SGHRS, CDR2 YFSETQ. The chain's CDR3 is CASSLGLAGGPETQYF. The CDR3 DNA follows: TGCGCCAGCAGCTTGGGGTTAGCGGGAGGGCCCGAGACCCAGTACTTC.

The chain recombines TRBV27 with TRBJ2-5, with 7 bases lining up with TRBD2. V trimming: 9 bases; J trimming: 2 bases; junction bases outside the gene matches: 9. This CDR3 is 14 amino acids long. Per the germline V gene, CDR1 is MNHEY and CDR2 is SMNVEV (reference sequence). The CDR3 DNA follows: TGTGCCAGTTATTCAGCGGGGCAACAAGAGACCCAGTACTTC. Translated, it gives CASYSAGQQETQYF.

The chain joins TRBV20-1 to TRBJ1-1; D call uncertain. The germline CDR1 and CDR2 sequences are DFQATT and SNEGSKA (reference sequence). The CDR3 spans 13 residues. The germline V and J ends were trimmed by 3 bases and 2 bases, with 10 bases remaining between them. The CDR3 bases are TGCAGTGCTAGTTCCCGGGGAAACACTGAAGCTTTCTTT. Translated: CSASSRGNTEAFF.

The chain recombines TRBV7-8 with TRBJ1-2; the D gene is possibly TRBD1 (5 bases). CDR3 size: 15 residues. Trimming pared 6 bases from V and 3 bases from J, leaving 17 bases between. From germline, CDR1 is SGHVS and CDR2 FQNEAQ. The CDR3 protein is CASSPRWGGDYGYTF. In DNA, the CDR3 is TGTGCCAGCAGTCCTAGGTGGGGGGGTGACTATGGCTACACCTTC.

This clone came up a few times. The chain carries TRBV15 and TRBJ2-7; 9 nucleotides align to TRBD1. In germline, CDR1 is LNHNV, CDR2 YYDKDF (reference sequence). V was pared by 7 bases and J by 5 bases, with 3 bases of the junction left unmatched. The CDR3 contains 12 residues. CDR3 in DNA: TGTGCCACCAAGGGGACAGGGAACGAGCAGTACTTC. This gives the protein CATKGTGNEQYF.